The 18 T cell receptor beta chains listed next were all sequenced from one sample in a study of blood T cell repertoires in COVID-19. Sequencing was performed with immunoSEQ multiplex PCR; in TCRdb, only in-frame clones are kept and a portion is missing. The sample yields roughly 150,000 clones, roughly 80% seen once. Sequenced material: peripheral blood. The source of these receptors is a man between 60 and 75 years old with acute or convalescent COVID-19.

The V gene is TRBV5-1, the J gene TRBJ2-7; D is perhaps TRBD2 (6 bases). The germline V gene encodes CDR1 SGHRS and CDR2 YFSETQ. Deletions cut 4 bases from V and 2 bases from J, with 10 bases between. The CDR3 spans 13 residues. The CDR3, as DNA: TGCGCCAGCAGCCGGGACTTCCCCTACGAGCAGTACTTC. It translates to CASSRDFPYEQYF.

The V and J genes are TRBV6-2 or TRBV6-3 and TRBJ2-1; D remains unclear. CDR1 and CDR2 (germline): MNHEY, SVGEGT. CDR3 length: 15 residues. Trimming stripped 4 bases from V and 0 bases from J, with 10 bases between. Here the CDR3 DNA reads TGTGCCAGCAGTTCCTCGACTGGCTCCTACAATGAGCAGTTCTTC. Its protein product is CASSSSTGSYNEQFF.

The V gene is TRBV3-1 (or the pseudogene TRBV3-2), the J gene TRBJ2-1, with 14 bases fitting TRBD2. The CDR3 is made up of 18 amino acids. Germline-derived CDR1 and CDR2 are LGHDT and YNNKEL (reference sequence). Germline trimming cut 3 bases from V and 9 bases from J; bases unmatched to any gene: 13. The CDR3 bases are TGTGCCAGCAGCCAGTTTGTCGCGACTAGCGGGAGGGCCGGTGAGCAGTTCTTC. It yields the protein CASSQFVATSGRAGEQFF.

In DNA form, the CDR3 reads TGTGCCAGCAAACAGGGGGGAGGGGCTGGCTACACCTTC. Its translation is CASKQGGGAGYTF. The genes are TRBV27 and TRBJ1-2; 8 bases line up with TRBD1. The germline gives CDR1 MNHEY, CDR2 SMNVEV (reference sequence). The CDR3 has 13 amino acids. V trimming: 7 bases; J trimming: 7 bases; junction bases outside the gene matches: 8.

The chain employs TRBV7-9 and TRBJ2-1; TRBD2 matches at 7 bases. Germline V CDR1 and CDR2: SEHNR, FQNEAQ (reference sequence). The J segment lost 8 bases and the V segment lost 5 bases, leaving 9 bases of the junction unmatched. The CDR3 runs to 14 residues. The CDR3 loop reads CASSPKRESYEQFF. CDR3 sequence (DNA): TGTGCCAGCAGCCCGAAGCGGGAATCTTATGAGCAGTTCTTC.

The V gene is TRBV7-2, the J gene TRBJ2-3, with 13 nucleotides matching TRBD2. J lost 3 bases, V lost 1 base, and 10 bases had no gene match. The CDR3 extends over 19 amino acids. The germline V gene has CDR1 SGHTA and CDR2 FQGNSA. The CDR3 coding sequence is TGTGCCAGCAGCTTAGACCCCGGACTAGCGGGAGTTTCTACAGATACGCAGTATTTT. It encodes CASSLDPGLAGVSTDTQYF. Complete variable domain (other parts from reference TRBV7-2 and TRBJ2-3): GAGVSQSPSNKVTEKGKDVELRCDPISGHTALYWYRQSLGQGLEFLIYFQGNSAPDKSGLPSDRFSAERTGGSVSTLTIQRTQQEDSAVYLCASSLDPGLAGVSTDTQYFGPGTRLTVL.

This clone was picked up one time. This chain joins TRBV1 and TRBJ2-1; the table's D call TRBD2 went unverified against the DNA. TRBV1 is a known pseudogene. This CDR3 contains 15 residues. The CDR3 protein is CTSSQDGTSGSEQFF. The CDR3 DNA reads as TGCACCAGCAGCCAAGACGGGACTAGCGGGAGTGAGCAGTTCTTC.

In this sample, this clone turned up once. This chain uses TRBV3-1 (or the pseudogene TRBV3-2) with TRBJ2-6; 10 nucleotides line up with TRBD1. After removal of 1 base from V and 0 bases from J, the junction contained 9 bases not matched to a gene. The V gene's germline CDR1 is LGHDT and CDR2 YNNKEL (reference sequence). The CDR3 covers 20 residues. CDR3 region: CASSQVDGQGDGSGANVLTF. The CDR3, as DNA: TGTGCCAGCAGCCAAGTGGACGGACAGGGGGACGGCTCTGGGGCCAACGTCCTGACTTTC.

This chain links TRBV7-3 with TRBJ2-1, with no clear D. The germline V gene has CDR1 SGHTA and CDR2 FQGTGA. This CDR3 has 14 residues. With 2 bases removed from V and 6 bases from J, the gap between germline ends came to 11 bases. CDR3 sequence: CASSLDRVGNEQFF. Written as DNA, the CDR3 is TGTGCCAGCAGCTTAGATCGGGTCGGCAATGAGCAGTTCTTC.

The chain couples TRBV19 to TRBJ1-3; D is perhaps TRBD1 (6 bases). The CDR3 is made up of 15 amino acids. CDR1 LNHDA and CDR2 SQIVND come from the germline V gene (reference sequence). With 3 bases removed from V and 0 bases from J, the gap between germline ends came to 9 bases. CDR3 nucleotides: TGTGCCAGTAGTATGGGGGCCAGCTCTGGAAACACCATATATTTT. Its translation: CASSMGASSGNTIYF.

The rearrangement joins TRBV19 to TRBJ1-2; D possibly corresponds to TRBD1 (6 bases). This CDR3 has 11 amino acids. Germline values: CDR1 LNHDA, CDR2 SQIVND (reference sequence). V lost 6 bases, J lost 7 bases, and 9 bases lay in between. Here the CDR3 reads CASRRTAGYTF. CDR3 nucleotide sequence: TGTGCCAGTAGGAGGACAGCTGGCTACACCTTC.

This chain uses TRBV19 with TRBJ1-2; a possible D gene is TRBD1 (5 bases). This CDR3 is 13 amino acids long. V was clipped by 3 bases and J by 8 bases, with 13 bases between them. CDR1 is LNHDA and CDR2 is SQIVND in the germline V gene (reference sequence). The CDR3 protein is CASSITQGGGYTF. The DNA for the CDR3 is TGTGCCAGTAGTATCACGCAGGGAGGCGGCTACACCTTC.

This chain's CDR3 is CASSLGQRSGANVLTF. The DNA of the CDR3 is TGTGCCAGCTCCCTAGGTCAGCGCTCTGGGGCCAACGTCCTGACTTTC. The chain carries TRBV28 and TRBJ2-6; D is unresolved. Germline lookup yields CDR1 MDHEN and CDR2 SYDVKM. Trimming stripped 8 bases from V and 0 bases from J, with 14 bases between. This CDR3 spans 16 amino acids.

V gene TRBV28 combines with J gene TRBJ2-7; 11 nucleotides match TRBD2. Unmatched junction bases numbered 4, after V lost 3 bases and J lost 6 bases. Germline CDR1 and CDR2: MDHEN and SYDVKM. The CDR3 is made up of 14 amino acids. The CDR3 sequence: CASSLLAGGREQYF. CDR3 bases: TGTGCCAGCAGTTTGTTAGCGGGAGGGCGCGAGCAGTACTTC.

V and J are TRBV5-8 and TRBJ2-5; tentative D call: TRBD2 (6 bases). This CDR3 is 14 amino acids long. The V and J ends lost 1 base and 4 bases respectively, with 11 bases between them. Germline CDR1 reads SGHTS; CDR2 reads YDEGEE. In nucleotides, the CDR3 is TGTGCCAGCAGCTTGCAGGGAGGAGCAGAGACCCAGTACTTC. Its protein product is CASSLQGGAETQYF.

The V call is TRBV28, the J call TRBJ1-2; 9 bases align to TRBD1. V shed 2 bases, J shed 4 bases, and the junction held 5 bases outside the gene matches. This CDR3 is 15 amino acids long. The germline V gene encodes CDR1 MDHEN and CDR2 SYDVKM. The CDR3 sequence: CASSLRDRATYGYTF. The CDR3 bases are TGTGCCAGCAGTTTAAGGGACAGGGCTACCTATGGCTACACCTTC.

This clone was detected a few times. The rearrangement links TRBV4-1 to TRBJ2-2, with a weak D call TRBD1 (5 bases). Germline V CDR1 and CDR2: MGHRA, YSYEKL. This CDR3 region has 18 residues. Trimming pared 3 bases from V and 6 bases from J, leaving 23 bases between. CDR3 amino acids: CASSHHRSISRGPGELFF. The CDR3 region has the DNA TGCGCCAGCAGCCACCACCGCTCGATTTCAAGGGGCCCCGGGGAGCTGTTTTTT.

In this sample, this clone turned up a few times. The rearrangement uses TRBV7-3 and TRBJ2-2; 7 bases line up with TRBD2. The CDR3 is made up of 14 amino acids. V trimming: 5 bases; J trimming: 7 bases; junction bases outside the gene matches: 7. Looked up from germline, CDR1 is SGHTA and CDR2 is FQGTGA. CDR3 loop: CASSLAGVSGELFF. The DNA for the CDR3 is TGTGCCAGCAGCCTTGCGGGGGTCAGCGGGGAGCTGTTTTTT. Full variable domain (outside the CDR3, taken from reference TRBV7-3 and TRBJ2-2): GAGVSQTPSNKVTEKGKYVELRCDPISGHTALYWYRQSLGQGPEFLIYFQGTGAADDSGLPNDRFFAVRPEGSVSTLKIQRTERGDSAVYLCASSLAGVSGELFFGEGSRLTVL.